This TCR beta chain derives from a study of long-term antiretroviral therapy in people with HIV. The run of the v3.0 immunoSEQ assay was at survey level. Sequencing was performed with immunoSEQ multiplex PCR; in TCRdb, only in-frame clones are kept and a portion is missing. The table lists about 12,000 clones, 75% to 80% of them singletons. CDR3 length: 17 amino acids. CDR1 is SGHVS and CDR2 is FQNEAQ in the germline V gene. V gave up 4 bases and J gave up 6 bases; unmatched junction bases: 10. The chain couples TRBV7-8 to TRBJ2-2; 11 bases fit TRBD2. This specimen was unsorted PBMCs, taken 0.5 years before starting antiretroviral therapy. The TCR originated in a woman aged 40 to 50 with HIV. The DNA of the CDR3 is TGTGCCAGCAGCTGGCCACAACTAGCGGGAGCTGCCGGGGAGCTGTTTTTT. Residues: CASSWPQLAGAAGELFF. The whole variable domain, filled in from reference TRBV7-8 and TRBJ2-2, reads GAGVSQSPRYKVAKRGQDVALRCDPISGHVSLFWYQQALGQGPEFLTYFQNEAQLDKSGLPSDRFFAERPEGSVSTLKIQRTQQEDSAVYLCASSWPQLAGAAGELFFGEGSRLTVL.